The rows below give T cell receptor beta chains drawn from one sample of a study of cytomegalovirus exposure and HLA in healthy donors. This table comes from immunoSEQ multiplex PCR, and its TCRdb copy is limited to in-frame clones, with some not included. This sample carries 120,000 to 150,000 clones, 70% to 85% of them seen once, and the ten largest clones take around 2.5%. Sequencing used PBMCs. Receptors originate from a male donor in good health and CMV-seronegative. The CDR3 runs from the conserved cysteine through the conserved F or W. Each record gives: D gene, CDR3 length, J gene, V gene, clone size, CDR3 DNA, CDR3 protein. D genes are given only for firm matches. For some rows the clone size is stated as once, few or many, or as a class when expanded; others skip it.

D: .; length: 14; J: TRBJ2-5; V: TRBV28; size: few; DNA: TGTGCCAGCAGTGTATACAGGGTCGGGAAGACCCAGTACTTC; CDR3: CASSVYRVGKTQYF
D: .; length: 14; J: TRBJ2-7; V: TRBV13; size: .; DNA: TGTGCCAGCAGCCGTCGGGACTTAATGAACGAGCAGTACTTC; CDR3: CASSRRDLMNEQYF
D: TRBD1; length: 13; J: TRBJ1-2; V: TRBV5-4; size: .; DNA: TGTGCCATGCTACGGGACAGCAACTATGGCTACACCTTC; CDR3: CAMLRDSNYGYTF
D: .; length: 14; J: TRBJ1-4; V: TRBV28; size: .; DNA: TGTGCCAGCAGTGCACAGGGCGTGGGGGAAAAACTGTTTTTT; CDR3: CASSAQGVGEKLFF
D: .; length: 11; J: TRBJ2-2; V: TRBV10-3; size: .; DNA: TGTGCCATCGGGGCACTCGGGGAGCTGTTTTTT; CDR3: CAIGALGELFF
D: TRBD1; length: 13; J: TRBJ2-1; V: TRBV7-3; size: .; DNA: TGTGCCAGCAGCCCCGGGACAGCTTCTGAGCAGTTCTTC; CDR3: CASSPGTASEQFF
D: .; length: 14; J: TRBJ2-1; V: TRBV4-3; size: .; DNA: TGCGCCAGCAGCCAAGAAGTAGGAGCGATTGAGCAGTTCTTC; CDR3: CASSQEVGAIEQFF
D: .; length: 16; J: TRBJ2-7; V: TRBV10-1; size: .; DNA: TGCGCCAGCAGTGAGTCGGTTAGCGGAAGCTCCTACGAGCAGTACTTC; CDR3: CASSESVSGSSYEQYF
D: .; length: 14; J: TRBJ1-4; V: TRBV2; size: .; DNA: TGTGCCAGCAGTGAAGGGCCGATAATGAGGAAACTGTTTTTT; CDR3: CASSEGPIMRKLFF
D: .; length: 14; J: TRBJ2-2; V: TRBV7-9; size: .; DNA: TGTGCCAGCAGCTTAGCCGGTCGTGGCGGGGAGCTGTTTTTT; CDR3: CASSLAGRGGELFF
D: .; length: 13; J: TRBJ2-2; V: TRBV11-2; size: .; DNA: TGTGCCAGCAGCCCGCAAACTATCGGGGAGCTGTTTTTT; CDR3: CASSPQTIGELFF
D: .; length: 12; J: TRBJ2-7; V: TRBV19; size: .; DNA: TGTGCCAGTAGCCCAGGCTCATACGAGCAGTACTTC; CDR3: CASSPGSYEQYF
D: .; length: 16; J: TRBJ1-5; V: TRBV19; size: .; DNA: TGTGCCAGTAGTATCCCCAACCTAGGCAGCAATCAGCCCCAGCATTTT; CDR3: CASSIPNLGSNQPQHF
D: TRBD2; length: 14; J: TRBJ2-7; V: TRBV11-2; size: .; DNA: TGTGCCAGCAGCCTAGCGGGAGGTCTCGACGAGCAGTACTTC; CDR3: CASSLAGGLDEQYF
D: .; length: 14; J: TRBJ1-2; V: TRBV7-2; size: .; DNA: TGTGCCAGCAGCCCCGAAGGGGCCAACTATGGCTACACCTTC; CDR3: CASSPEGANYGYTF
D: TRBD2; length: 16; J: TRBJ2-3; V: TRBV10-1; size: .; DNA: TGCGCCAGCAGTGAGCCATCGGCGGGAGGGCACCATACGCAGTATTTT; CDR3: CASSEPSAGGHHTQYF
D: .; length: 16; J: TRBJ1-5; V: TRBV12-5; size: few; DNA: TGTGCTAGTGGTTACGGAGGGTATTCAAGCAATCAGCCCCAGCATTTT; CDR3: CASGYGGYSSNQPQHF
D: .; length: 15; J: TRBJ1-5; V: TRBV5-1; size: .; DNA: TGCGCCAGCATTCCAGGAAAACACGGCAATCAGCCCCAGCATTTT; CDR3: CASIPGKHGNQPQHF
D: .; length: 11; J: TRBJ1-1; V: TRBV6-5; size: .; DNA: TGTGCCAGCAGCCATGGGCCTGAAGCTTTCTTT; CDR3: CASSHGPEAFF
D: TRBD2; length: 16; J: TRBJ2-2; V: TRBV7-6; size: .; DNA: TGTGCCAGCAGACCGGTACTAGCGGCGAACACCGGGGAGCTGTTTTTT; CDR3: CASRPVLAANTGELFF
D: .; length: 12; J: TRBJ2-1; V: TRBV29-1; size: .; DNA: TGCAGCGCCTGGACAAGCCTAGATGAGCAGTTCTTC; CDR3: CSAWTSLDEQFF
D: .; length: 13; J: TRBJ2-5; V: TRBV6-1; size: .; DNA: TGTGCCAGCAGGGCGAGCGGCCAAGAGACCCAGTACTTC; CDR3: CASRASGQETQYF
D: .; length: 13; J: TRBJ1-2; V: TRBV5-6; size: .; DNA: TGTGCCAGCAGCCCGGACAGAGTCTATGGCTACACCTTC; CDR3: CASSPDRVYGYTF
D: .; length: 15; J: TRBJ1-4; V: TRBV7-2; size: .; DNA: TGTGCCAGCAGCTTAGCGCGGGGGGGGTGGGAAAAACTGTTTTTT; CDR3: CASSLARGGWEKLFF
D: TRBD2; length: 15; J: TRBJ2-7; V: TRBV6-5; size: .; DNA: TGTGCCAGCAGTATGTTAACTAGCGGGAGCTACGAGCAGTACTTC; CDR3: CASSMLTSGSYEQYF
D: .; length: 13; J: TRBJ1-2; V: TRBV27; size: .; DNA: TGTGCCAGCAGTTCAAACGGGTTTAGGAGCTACACCTTC; CDR3: CASSSNGFRSYTF
D: TRBD1; length: 15; J: TRBJ1-3; V: TRBV9; size: .; DNA: TGTGCCAGCAGCCGCTTCGACAGGGGTGGAAACACCATATATTTT; CDR3: CASSRFDRGGNTIYF
D: .; length: 16; J: TRBJ2-1; V: TRBV2; size: .; DNA: TGTGCCAGCAGTGGGGATTTGCGGGGTAGTTGGAATGAGCAGTTCTTC; CDR3: CASSGDLRGSWNEQFF
D: .; length: 15; J: TRBJ2-1; V: TRBV4-2; size: .; DNA: TGTGCCAGCAGCCAAGATCTCATGGGGGGGCATGAGCAGTTCTTC; CDR3: CASSQDLMGGHEQFF
D: TRBD1; length: 16; J: TRBJ1-4; V: TRBV4-3; size: .; DNA: TGCGCCAGCAGCCAAGCCCCGGGACAGGGGATCGTAAAACTGTTTTTT; CDR3: CASSQAPGQGIVKLFF
D: .; length: 16; J: TRBJ2-7; V: TRBV5-3; size: .; DNA: TGTGCCAGAAGCTTGGTTGCAGCGGTCAGCTCCTACGAGCAGTACTTC; CDR3: CARSLVAAVSSYEQYF
D: .; length: 13; J: TRBJ2-3; V: TRBV9; size: .; DNA: TGTGCCAGCAGCGTAGCAAGCGCAGATACGCAGTATTTT; CDR3: CASSVASADTQYF
D: .; length: 14; J: TRBJ1-2; V: TRBV5-1; size: .; DNA: TGCGCCAGCAGCTTGGGAGCCTTAGTCCATGGCTACACCTTC; CDR3: CASSLGALVHGYTF
D: TRBD2; length: 15; J: TRBJ2-7; V: TRBV5-1; size: .; DNA: TGCGCCAGCACCCAGGGGAGCGGGAGTTTCTACGAGCAGTACTTC; CDR3: CASTQGSGSFYEQYF
D: TRBD2; length: 16; J: TRBJ2-1; V: TRBV10-3; size: .; DNA: TGTGCCATCAGTGAGATTAAACTAGCGGGTACAAATGAGCAGTTCTTC; CDR3: CAISEIKLAGTNEQFF
D: TRBD1; length: 12; J: TRBJ1-1; V: TRBV12-5; size: .; DNA: TGTGCTAGTGGACTTTACGACAGGGAGGCTTTCTTT; CDR3: CASGLYDREAFF
D: .; length: 13; J: TRBJ2-2; V: TRBV9; size: few; DNA: TGTGCCAGCAGCGTAGGCGGGACCGGGGAGCTGTTTTTT; CDR3: CASSVGGTGELFF